A single sample gave rise to the 11 T cell receptor beta chains below, sequenced in a study of T-cell reconstitution after alpha-beta-depleted transplantation in children (dated by TCRdb to 2016 to 2017). The library was generated by PCR. TCRdb records Illumina HiSeq 2500 as the sequencer. TCR libraries were prepared with molecular barcoding, using unique molecular identifiers to normalize TCRbeta repertoire quantification. TCRdb took the public reads, trimmed them with fastp at Q25, ran MiXCR for clone calling and kept in-frame beta chains. Every distinct CDR3 protein forms one entry, paired with its most common genes and DNA. The sample yields about 540,000 distinct CDR3 sequences; around 16% were counted once. The ten biggest clones cover roughly 3.3% of the sample. This sample comprised PBMCs from the stem cell graft donor, obtained from the stem cell graft. The origin of the receptors is a human donor who donated a stem cell graft to a child with acute lymphoblastic leukemia.

Ten or more counts support this clonotype. The rearrangement uses TRBV6-1 and TRBJ1-2, with a tentative D call TRBD1 (6 bases). Trimming pared 5 bases from V and 8 bases from J, leaving 18 bases between. From germline, CDR1 is MNHNS and CDR2 SASEGT. The CDR3 runs to 14 residues. CDR3 sequence (DNA): TGTGCCAGCAGTCCAAGGGACAAAAGCTCGGGCTACACCTTC. Translating it yields CASSPRDKSSGYTF.

This chain uses TRBV20-1 with TRBJ1-5; D not certain. There are 14 residues in the CDR3. V lost 3 bases, J lost 0 bases, and 9 bases lay in between. Germline loops: CDR1 DFQATT, CDR2 SNEGSKA (reference sequence). The CDR3 nucleotides read TGCAGTGCTAGTGCTCGGGTTAGCAATCAGCCCCAGCATTTT. This codes for CSASARVSNQPQHF.

In its sample, this clonotype was seen a few times. The chain has TRBV12-3 or TRBV12-4 and TRBJ2-1; D tentatively reads TRBD1 or TRBD2 (5 bases each). Trimming pared 3 bases from V and 9 bases from J, leaving 9 bases between. The CDR3 totals 12 residues. The CDR3 here is CASSFVGVEQFF. The CDR3 bases are TGTGCCAGCAGTTTCGTGGGGGTTGAGCAGTTCTTC.

The rearrangement joins TRBV11-2 to TRBJ1-2; D gene uncertain. The CDR3 consists of 18 residues. Trimming took 2 bases from V and 0 from J, leaving 19 bases between them. In germline, CDR1 is SGHAT, CDR2 FQNNGV. The CDR3 DNA reads TGTGCCAGCAGCTTATACCTTAAGCGGACGGAGACTAACTATGGCTACACCTTC. This gives the protein CASSLYLKRTETNYGYTF.

The rearrangement uses TRBV25-1 and TRBJ2-5, with 7 nucleotides matching TRBD2. From germline, CDR1 is MGHDK and CDR2 SYGVNS. The CDR3 is 15 amino acids. J lost 3 bases, V lost 4 bases, and 8 bases had no gene match. Here the CDR3 reads CASSAYAGRKETQYF. CDR3 coding DNA: TGTGCCAGCAGTGCCTACGCCGGGAGGAAAGAGACCCAGTACTTC. Based on the CDR3 plus reference TRBV25-1 and TRBJ2-5, the full variable domain is EADIYQTPRYLVIGTGKKITLECSQTMGHDKMYWYQQDPGMELHLIHYSYGVNSTEKGDLSSESTVSRIRTEHFPLTLESARPSHTSQYLCASSAYAGRKETQYFGPGTRLLVL.

The chain employs TRBV20-1 and TRBJ2-1; D gene ambiguous. This CDR3 comprises 15 residues. V was cut by 0 bases and J by 4 bases, with 13 bases left in between. Germline lookup yields CDR1 DFQATT and CDR2 SNEGSKA (reference sequence). The chain's CDR3 is CSARDNQHLYNEQFF. The CDR3 DNA reads TGCAGTGCTAGAGATAACCAACACCTATACAATGAGCAGTTCTTC.

The chain uses TRBV20-1 and TRBJ2-5, with D tentatively TRBD1 (5 bases). Trimming took off 0 bases at V and 5 bases at J, with 10 bases between the two ends. The CDR3 is 13 residues long. CDR1 and CDR2 from the germline V gene are DFQATT and SNEGSKA (reference sequence). The CDR3 nucleotides are TGCAGTGCTAGAGATGGGGCACTGGAGACCCAGTACTTC. The encoded protein is CSARDGALETQYF.

The rearrangement uses TRBV20-1 and TRBJ2-1, with 10 bases aligning to TRBD1. The CDR3 has 13 residues. Germline V gene sequence: CDR1 DFQATT, CDR2 SNEGSKA (reference sequence). The CDR3 nucleotides read TGCAGCCCCACGACAGGGGGCATCGATGAGCAGTTCTTC. This codes for CSPTTGGIDEQFF.

The chain is built from TRBV7-2 and TRBJ2-3, with 8 bases lining up with TRBD1. Trimming took 5 bases from V and 4 from J; bases not matched to a gene: 11. Germline-derived CDR1 and CDR2 are SGHTA and FQGNSA. CDR3 length: 16 residues. The CDR3, as DNA: TGTGCCAGCAGCCTAAGGGGTCAGGGGGCCGCAGATACGCAGTATTTT. It translates to CASSLRGQGAADTQYF.

J is TRBJ2-5 and V is TRBV7-8, with 7 bases that match TRBD1. The CDR3 sequence is 14 residues long. With 2 bases clipped from V and 3 bases from J, the junction kept 3 bases outside the gene matches. From germline, CDR1 is SGHVS and CDR2 FQNEAQ. The CDR3 here is CASSLLGQKETQYF. The CDR3 nucleotides are TGTGCCAGCAGCTTACTGGGACAGAAAGAGACCCAGTACTTC.

In nucleotides, the CDR3 is TGTGCCATCAGTGAGTCGACTAAAATGAAGACGGAGACCCAGTACTTC. It is translated as CAISESTKMKTETQYF. The chain joins TRBV10-3 to TRBJ2-5; the D gene is possibly TRBD2 (5 bases). Trimming took 0 bases from V and 5 from J, leaving 16 bases between them. Germline CDR1 and CDR2: ENHRY and SYGVKD. The CDR3 length is 16 residues.